Sequencing of this T cell receptor beta chain was carried out in a study of blood T cell repertoires in COVID-19. From germline, CDR1 is MDHEN and CDR2 SYDVKM. The CDR3 is 14 residues long. V lost 6 bases and J lost 4, with 16 bases in between. Sequenced by immunoSEQ multiplex PCR; TCRdb stores in-frame clones only, minus some. The sample consists of 95,000 to 110,000 clones, about 87% of them appearing once. What was sequenced was peripheral blood. The source is a man aged 50-60 years with active or convalescent COVID-19. The chain recombines TRBV28 with TRBJ2-7; TRBD2 is a possible D gene (6 bases). This CDR3 reads CASRYQGLFYEQYF. CDR3 nucleotide sequence: TGTGCCAGCAGGTATCAGGGACTCTTTTACGAGCAGTACTTC.